This TCR beta chain was observed in a study of T cell repertoires in cytomegalovirus infection. This clonotype appeared a few times. TCRdb re-derived calls from the reads in MiXCR, one entry per CDR3 protein. This sample has 350,000 to 500,000 distinct CDR3 sequences, with approximately 31% found just once. With 6 bases removed from V and 2 bases from J, the gap between germline ends came to 10 bases. CDR3 length equals 13 residues. This TCR derives from a human donor in good health (CMV status not recorded). Some clones in this sample may be carry-over from other donors' samples. The sample comprised PBMCs. J is TRBJ1-2 and V is TRBV12-3 or TRBV12-4; a weak D match, TRBD1 (6 bases). CDR3 region: CASRRRGNYGYTF. CDR3 nucleotides: TGTGCCAGCAGGCGCAGGGGAAACTATGGCTACACCTTC.